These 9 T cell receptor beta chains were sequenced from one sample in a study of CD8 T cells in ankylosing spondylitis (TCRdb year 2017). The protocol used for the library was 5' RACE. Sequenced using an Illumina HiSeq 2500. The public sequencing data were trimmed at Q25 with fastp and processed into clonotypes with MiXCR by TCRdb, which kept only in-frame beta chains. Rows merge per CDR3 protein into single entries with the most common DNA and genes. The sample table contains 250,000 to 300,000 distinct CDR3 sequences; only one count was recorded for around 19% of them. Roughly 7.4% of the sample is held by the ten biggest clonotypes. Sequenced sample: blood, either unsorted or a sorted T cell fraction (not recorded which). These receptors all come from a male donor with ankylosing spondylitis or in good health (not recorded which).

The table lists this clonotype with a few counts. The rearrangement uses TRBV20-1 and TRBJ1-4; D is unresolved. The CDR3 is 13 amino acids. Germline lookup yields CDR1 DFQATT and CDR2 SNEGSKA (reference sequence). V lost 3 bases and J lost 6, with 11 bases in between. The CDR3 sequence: CSARGIRDEKLFF. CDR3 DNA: TGCAGTGCTAGGGGAATTAGGGATGAAAAACTGTTTTTT.

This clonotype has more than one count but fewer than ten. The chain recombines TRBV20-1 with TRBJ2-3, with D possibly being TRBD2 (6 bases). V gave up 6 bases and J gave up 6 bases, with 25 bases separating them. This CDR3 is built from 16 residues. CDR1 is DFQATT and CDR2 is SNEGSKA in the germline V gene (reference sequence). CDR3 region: CSAERRTTAKGDTQYF. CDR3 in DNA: TGCAGTGCAGAGAGAAGGACTACCGCTAAGGGGGATACGCAGTATTTT.

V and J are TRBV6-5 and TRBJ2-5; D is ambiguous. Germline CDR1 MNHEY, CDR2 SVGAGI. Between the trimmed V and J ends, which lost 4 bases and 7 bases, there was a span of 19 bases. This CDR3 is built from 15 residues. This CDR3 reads CASSSDRVVLGTQYF. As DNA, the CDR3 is TGTGCCAGCAGTTCCGACCGGGTAGTTCTTGGGACCCAGTACTTC.

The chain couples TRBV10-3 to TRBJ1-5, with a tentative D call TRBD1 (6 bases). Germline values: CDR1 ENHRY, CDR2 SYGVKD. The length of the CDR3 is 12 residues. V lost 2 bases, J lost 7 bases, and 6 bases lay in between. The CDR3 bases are TGTGCCATCAGTGAGGGGGGCCAGCCCCAGCATTTT. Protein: CAISEGGQPQHF.

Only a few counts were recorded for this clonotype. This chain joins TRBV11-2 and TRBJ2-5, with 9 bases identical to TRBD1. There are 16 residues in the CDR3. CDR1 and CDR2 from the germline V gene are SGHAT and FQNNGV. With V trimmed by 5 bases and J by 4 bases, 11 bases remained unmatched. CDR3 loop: CASSLGARDRVETQYF. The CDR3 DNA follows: TGTGCCAGCAGCCTAGGGGCCCGGGACAGGGTAGAGACCCAGTACTTC.

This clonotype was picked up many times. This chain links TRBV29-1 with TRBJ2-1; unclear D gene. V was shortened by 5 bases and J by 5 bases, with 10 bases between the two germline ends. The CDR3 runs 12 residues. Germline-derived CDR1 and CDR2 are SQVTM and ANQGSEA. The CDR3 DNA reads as TGCAGCGTTTACGGGTTCCACAATGAGCAGTTCTTC. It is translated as CSVYGFHNEQFF.

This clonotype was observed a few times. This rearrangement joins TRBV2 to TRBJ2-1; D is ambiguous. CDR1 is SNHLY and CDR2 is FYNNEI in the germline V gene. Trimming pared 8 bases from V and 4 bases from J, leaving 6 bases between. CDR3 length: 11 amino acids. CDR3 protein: CASAEYNEQFF. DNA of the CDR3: TGTGCCAGCGCGGAATACAATGAGCAGTTCTTC.

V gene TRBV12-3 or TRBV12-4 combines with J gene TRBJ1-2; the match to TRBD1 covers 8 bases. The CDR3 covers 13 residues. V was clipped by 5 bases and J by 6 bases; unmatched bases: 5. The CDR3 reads CASSQDRAHGYTF. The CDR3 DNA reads TGTGCCAGCAGTCAGGACAGGGCTCATGGCTACACCTTC.

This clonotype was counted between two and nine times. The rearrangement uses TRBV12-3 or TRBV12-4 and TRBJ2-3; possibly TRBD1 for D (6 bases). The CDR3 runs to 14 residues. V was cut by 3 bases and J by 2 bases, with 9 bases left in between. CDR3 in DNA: TGTGCCAGCAGTTTCGGACAGTTCACAGATACGCAGTATTTT. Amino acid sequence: CASSFGQFTDTQYF.